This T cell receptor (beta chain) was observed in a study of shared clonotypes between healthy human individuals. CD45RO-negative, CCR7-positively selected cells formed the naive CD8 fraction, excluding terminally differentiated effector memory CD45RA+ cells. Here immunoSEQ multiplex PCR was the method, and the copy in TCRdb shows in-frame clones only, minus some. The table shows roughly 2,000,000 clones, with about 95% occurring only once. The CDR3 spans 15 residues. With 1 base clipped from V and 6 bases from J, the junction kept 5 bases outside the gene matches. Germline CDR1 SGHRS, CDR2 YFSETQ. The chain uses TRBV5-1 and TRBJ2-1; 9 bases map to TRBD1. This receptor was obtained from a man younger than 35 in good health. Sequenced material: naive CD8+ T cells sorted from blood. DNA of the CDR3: TGCGCCAGCAGCTTGACACAGGGGGCCTCCAATGAGCAGTTCTTC. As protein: CASSLTQGASNEQFF.